This T cell receptor beta chain was retrieved from a study of T-cell reconstitution after alpha-beta-depleted transplantation in children. For TCRbeta, the library was prepared with unique molecular identifiers. TCRdb recomputed calls from the PCR reads with MiXCR, one row per CDR3 protein. The sample shows hundreds of thousands of distinct CDR3 sequences, more than 20% of them seen only once. Germline lookup yields CDR1 MNHEY and CDR2 SVGAGI. Trimming pared 4 bases from V and 3 bases from J, leaving 10 bases between. CDR3 length: 14 residues. This chain links TRBV6-5 with TRBJ2-1; no reliable D call. The clonotype comes from a female patient aged 2-10 years who had a stem cell transplant for congenital amegakaryocytic thrombocytopenia, so the T cells may come from the graft donor. The source was PBMCs, mostly from graft donor cells, collected 360 days after TCRalphabeta/CD19-depleted stem cell transplant. CDR3 sequence reads: CASSSGRVYNEQFF. CDR3 bases: TGTGCCAGCAGTTCCGGACGCGTCTACAATGAGCAGTTCTTC.